This is a list of T cell receptor beta chains from one sample in a study of shared clonotypes between healthy human individuals. Assay used: immunoSEQ multiplex PCR; TCRdb lists only in-frame clones, some missing. In the table there are 550,000 to 850,000 clones, under 80% of which are singletons. The sample was memory CD4+ T cells sorted from blood. The receptors were gathered from a young woman in good health. The CDR3 runs from the conserved cysteine through the conserved F or W. The D gene is left open where the match is weak. Rows give clone size only sometimes, using once, few, many, or a class for an expanded clone.

J | V | D | size | DNA | CDR3
TRBJ1-2 | TRBV18 | - | - | TGTGCCAGCTCCGGACGGTCGGGGCCCTTGATCTATGGCTACACCTTC | CASSGRSGPLIYGYTF
TRBJ1-5 | TRBV28 | - | - | TGTGCCAGCAGCTCCATACGAGGGACCCAGCATTTT | CASSSIRGTQHF
TRBJ2-5 | TRBV28 | - | - | TGTGCCAGCAGTTTAGTCGGGGGCCAAGAGACCCAGTACTTC | CASSLVGGQETQYF
TRBJ2-2 | TRBV10-3 | - | - | TGTGCCATCAGTGGAGCCAGGGGTGGGACCGGGGAGCTGTTTTTT | CAISGARGGTGELFF
TRBJ2-1 | TRBV27 | - | - | TGTGCCAGCAGTCTGACAGGTAATCATGAGCAGTTCTTC | CASSLTGNHEQFF
TRBJ1-2 | TRBV6-5 | - | - | TGTGCCAGCAGTGGCTCGGACAGTAGCAAGGGCTACACCTTC | CASSGSDSSKGYTF
TRBJ2-5 | TRBV11-1 | TRBD1 | - | TGTGCCAGCAGCTTAGGGACAGGGGAAAAGACCCAGTACTTC | CASSLGTGEKTQYF
TRBJ2-6 | TRBV19 | TRBD1 | - | TGTGCCAGTAGTTGGGACAGGTTCCTTGGGGCCAACGTCCTGACTTTC | CASSWDRFLGANVLTF
TRBJ2-1 | TRBV7-9 | TRBD1 | - | TGTGCCAGCAGCCCCATAATACCCAGACAGGGGGAGTTCTTC | CASSPIIPRQGEFF
TRBJ1-2 | TRBV30 | - | many | TGTGCCTGGAGTGTTGGGGGAGGCTATGGCTACACCTTC | CAWSVGGGYGYTF
TRBJ2-7 | TRBV5-1 | TRBD2 | few | TGCGCCAGCAGCTTAAGCAGGGAGGGCGAGCAGTACTTC | CASSLSREGEQYF
TRBJ1-5 | TRBV21-1 | - | - | TGTGCCAGCAGCAACCGTACGGCGGGCCAGCCCCAGCATTTT | CASSNRTAGQPQHF
TRBJ2-6 | TRBV2 | TRBD1 | - | TGTGCCAGCAGTGAAGCAACAGGGGTAGGGGCCAACGTCCTGACTTTC | CASSEATGVGANVLTF
TRBJ2-1 | TRBV11-3 | TRBD2 | - | TGTGCCAGCAGCTACGGGACTAGCGGCCACAATGAGCAGTTCTTC | CASSYGTSGHNEQFF
TRBJ1-4 | TRBV5-1 | - | - | TGCGCCAGCAGCCTGACCGTTGCAACTAATGAAAAACTGTTTTTT | CASSLTVATNEKLFF
TRBJ1-4 | TRBV18 | - | - | TGTGCCAGCTCACCACGTTCAGAGTCCCCAAAACTGTTTTTT | CASSPRSESPKLFF
TRBJ2-7 | TRBV5-1 | TRBD2 | - | TGCGCCAGCAATCCCGGGACTAGCGCGTTAGAGCAGTACTTC | CASNPGTSALEQYF